This T cell receptor beta chain stems from a study of beta chain features in type 1 diabetes. The CDR3 is 17 amino acids. Germline V gene sequence: CDR1 LGHNA, CDR2 YSLEER. Deletions cut 1 base from V and 3 bases from J, with 19 bases between. The whole isolated RNA underwent reverse transcription, so sequencing captured expressed TCRB transcripts. Mean read depth for naive, central memory and regulatory T cell samples was 3.5 million or so reads. Sequencing used immunoSEQ multiplex PCR; TCRdb keeps in-frame clones, though not all of them. The repertoire has 300,000 or so clones, around 8% of them found once; the top ten carry less than 0.5%. Study results and limitations: VDJ junctions in type 1 diabetes patients carried more deletions and fewer insertions.

With regard to this clone: Antigen specificity is unknown.

On average, the one heparinised blood draw given by each donor was approximately 100 mL. Each of the sorted populations had a purity greater than 95%. The TCR originated in a woman between 18 and 29 years old in good health. The sequenced sample consisted of central memory CD4+ T cells from blood. The J gene is TRBJ2-7, the V gene TRBV4-3; a possible D gene is TRBD1 (5 bases). The CDR3 is CASSQGGPRGGFYEQYF. In DNA, the CDR3 is TGCGCCAGCAGCCAAGGGGGCCCTAGAGGCGGCTTCTACGAGCAGTACTTC.